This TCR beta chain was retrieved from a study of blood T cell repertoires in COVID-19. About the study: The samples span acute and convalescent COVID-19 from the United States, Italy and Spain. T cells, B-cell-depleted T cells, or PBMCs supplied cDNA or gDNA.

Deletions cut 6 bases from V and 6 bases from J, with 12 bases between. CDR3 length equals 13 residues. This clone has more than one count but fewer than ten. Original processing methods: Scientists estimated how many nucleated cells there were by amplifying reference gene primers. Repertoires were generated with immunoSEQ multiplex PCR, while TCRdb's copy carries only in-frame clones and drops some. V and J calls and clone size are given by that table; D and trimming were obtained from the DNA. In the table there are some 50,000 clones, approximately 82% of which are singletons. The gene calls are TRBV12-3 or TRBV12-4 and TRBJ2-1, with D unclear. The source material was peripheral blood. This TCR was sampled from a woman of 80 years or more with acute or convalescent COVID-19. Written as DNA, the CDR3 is TGTGCCAGCAGATCCTTACTCGGCAATGAGCAGTTCTTC. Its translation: CASRSLLGNEQFF.